One and the same sample provided the 17 T cell receptor beta chains below, sequenced in a study of cytomegalovirus exposure and HLA in healthy donors. PCR involved 60 Vbeta and 13 Jbeta primers. Sequenced by immunoSEQ multiplex PCR; TCRdb stores in-frame clones only, minus some. The table includes under 150,000 clones, 70% to 85% detected once. Sequencing was done on a sample of PBMCs. All receptors come from a woman aged 50 to 65 in good health and CMV-seropositive.

In regard to this clone: An end of the junction does not agree with germline; a read error may underlie this. Other nucleotide sequences in the sample specify the same CDR3. V usage is TRBV9 and J usage is TRBJ2-2, with 9 nucleotides matching TRBD1. The CDR3 has 16 amino acids. Germline lookup yields CDR1 SGDLS and CDR2 YYNGEE. CDR3 in DNA: TGTGCCAGTAGCGGACAGGGGCTTATGAGCACCGGGGAGCTGTTTTTT. This gives the protein CASSGQGLMSTGELFF. Full variable domain (outside the CDR3, taken from reference TRBV9 and TRBJ2-2): DSGVTQTPKHLITATGQRVTLRCSPRSGDLSVYWYQQSLDQGLQFLIQYYNGEERAKGNILERFSAQQFPDLHSELNLSSLELGDSALYFCASSGQGLMSTGELFFGEGSRLTVL.

The chain has TRBV28 and TRBJ2-5; D is perhaps TRBD2 (5 bases). Germline V gene sequence: CDR1 MDHEN, CDR2 SYDVKM. This CDR3 spans 18 amino acids. The V end lost 8 bases, the J end lost 4 bases, and 29 bases lay between the germline ends. CDR3 sequence: CASDPGSIGGLGRETQYF. CDR3 coding DNA: TGTGCCAGCGATCCGGGGAGTATTGGTGGGCTAGGGCGAGAGACCCAGTACTTC. The full variable domain, its missing parts supplied by reference TRBV28 and TRBJ2-5, is DVKVTQSSRYLVKRTGEKVFLECVQDMDHENMFWYRQDPGLGLRLIYFSYDVKMKEKGDIPEGYSVSREKKERFSLILESASTNQTSMYLCASDPGSIGGLGRETQYFGPGTRLLVL.

The V call is TRBV7-9, the J call TRBJ1-2, with 7 nucleotides matching TRBD1. The germline gives CDR1 SEHNR, CDR2 FQNEAQ (reference sequence). V lost 5 bases and J lost 6; bases outside the gene matches: 9. CDR3 length equals 14 residues. CDR3 in DNA: TGTGCCAGCAGCCCCCACGTACAGGGGAATGGCTACACCTTC. Its protein product is CASSPHVQGNGYTF.

J is TRBJ2-5 and V is TRBV7-9; 7 positions match TRBD1. From germline, CDR1 is SEHNR and CDR2 FQNEAQ (reference sequence). V lost 6 bases, J lost 5 bases, and 9 bases stayed unmatched. This CDR3 contains 14 residues. The CDR3 DNA sequence: TGTGCCAGCAGTCTGACAGGGAATTTGGAGACCCAGTACTTC. Its protein is CASSLTGNLETQYF.

The V gene is TRBV6-5, the J gene TRBJ1-1, with D perhaps TRBD1 (6 bases). The ends were cut back, 11 bases at V and 0 bases at J, with 10 bases in the middle. Germline V CDR1 and CDR2: MNHEY, SVGAGI. The CDR3 runs 12 residues. CDR3: CAAQGMNTEAFF. The CDR3 DNA is TGTGCCGCACAGGGCATGAACACTGAAGCTTTCTTT.

The chain combines TRBV29-1 with TRBJ2-5; the D gene is possibly TRBD2 (5 bases). This CDR3 has 13 amino acids. Trimming took 6 bases from V and 1 from J, leaving 12 bases between them. Germline loops: CDR1 SQVTM, CDR2 ANQGSEA. This CDR3 is CSVGVTSQETQYF. CDR3 nucleotide sequence: TGCAGCGTCGGGGTTACTAGCCAAGAGACCCAGTACTTC.

The chain is built from TRBV7-2 and TRBJ1-2; perhaps TRBD1 as D (6 bases). CDR3 length equals 14 residues. V lost 0 bases, J lost 9 bases, and 14 bases lay in between. CDR1 is SGHTA, CDR2 FQGNSA, per germline. The CDR3: CASSLAQNRVRYTF. In DNA, the CDR3 is TGTGCCAGCAGCTTAGCGCAGAACAGGGTACGCTACACCTTC.

The chain is built from TRBV5-1 and TRBJ2-3, with D tentatively TRBD2 (6 bases). The CDR3 totals 14 residues. V dropped 1 base and J dropped 4 bases, with 10 bases sitting between them. Germline CDR1 SGHRS, CDR2 YFSETQ. The CDR3 spells CASSLTPGADTQYF. Here the CDR3 DNA reads TGCGCCAGCAGCTTGACCCCGGGGGCAGATACGCAGTATTTT.

The chain recombines TRBV6-5 with TRBJ2-3; 9 bases agree with TRBD2. The CDR3 is made up of 15 amino acids. Germline V gives CDR1 MNHEY, CDR2 SVGAGI. J lost 0 bases, V lost 8 bases, and 6 bases had no gene match. This chain's CDR3 is CASASGGPSTDTQYF. The CDR3 coding sequence is TGTGCCAGCGCCAGCGGGGGGCCGAGCACAGATACGCAGTATTTT.

V and J are TRBV29-1 and TRBJ2-3, with D possibly being TRBD1 (5 bases). V was trimmed by 8 bases and J by 0 bases, leaving 9 bases between them. Germline values: CDR1 SQVTM, CDR2 ANQGSEA. The CDR3 totals 12 residues. The CDR3 DNA sequence: TGCAGCTTCAGACAGAGCACAGATACGCAGTATTTT. Amino acids: CSFRQSTDTQYF.

The J gene is TRBJ1-1, the V gene TRBV5-6; D remains unclear. The V end lost 0 bases, the J end lost 1 base, and 7 bases lay between the germline ends. CDR3 length: 14 residues. Germline CDR1 SGHDT, CDR2 YYEEEE. The CDR3 DNA is TGTGCCAGCAGCTTGGACCCGGGGAACACTGAAGCTTTCTTT. This sequence encodes CASSLDPGNTEAFF.

The rearrangement uses TRBV5-1 and TRBJ2-2, with D unclear. Per the germline V gene, CDR1 is SGHRS and CDR2 is YFSETQ. The CDR3 sequence is 14 residues long. Trimming took off 5 bases at V and 5 bases at J, with 13 bases between the two ends. DNA of the CDR3: TGCGCCAGCAGGCCAGAACAAGTTACCGGGGAGCTGTTTTTT. Encoded protein: CASRPEQVTGELFF.

The chain carries TRBV28 and TRBJ2-2; D not certain. The CDR3 is 13 amino acids. Trimming took 8 bases from V and 0 from J, leaving 7 bases between them. Per germline, CDR1 MDHEN and CDR2 SYDVKM. CDR3 sequence reads: CASDTANTGELFF. The DNA of the CDR3 is TGTGCCAGCGACACCGCGAACACCGGGGAGCTGTTTTTT.

The CDR3 DNA reads as TGTGCCAGCAGTGACTCCGGGACAGCCCCCTACGAGCAGTACTTC. It translates to CASSDSGTAPYEQYF. The chain employs TRBV6-1 and TRBJ2-7; 7 nucleotides line up with TRBD1. Germline CDR1 MNHNS, CDR2 SASEGT. The CDR3 sequence is 15 residues long. Trimming cost V 3 bases and J 2 bases; bases outside gene matches: 7.

CDR3 bases: TGTGCCAGCAGCGGAATACCGGGACTAGCGGGGGCCTTACGACCAGATACGCAGTATTTT. It specifies CASSGIPGLAGALRPDTQYF. The chain joins TRBV9 to TRBJ2-3, with 14 positions matching TRBD2. This CDR3 region has 20 residues. Unmatched junction bases numbered 16, after V lost 3 bases and J lost 4 bases. Germline V CDR1 and CDR2: SGDLS, YYNGEE.

The chain employs TRBV5-1 and TRBJ2-5, with D perhaps TRBD1 (5 bases). CDR3 length equals 14 residues. Germline V lookup: CDR1 SGHRS, CDR2 YFSETQ. The ends were cut back, 4 bases at V and 0 bases at J, with 10 bases in the middle. DNA of the CDR3: TGCGCCAGCAGCAGGACACAGAACCAAGAGACCCAGTACTTC. Translated, it gives CASSRTQNQETQYF.

This CDR3 reads CASSRTGQETQYF. CDR3 coding DNA: TGTGCCAGCAGCCGAACCGGCCAAGAGACCCAGTACTTC. This chain connects TRBV5-4 to TRBJ2-5; the D is unclear. V dropped 4 bases and J dropped 1 base, with 8 bases sitting between them. The germline V gene encodes CDR1 SGHNT and CDR2 YYREEE (reference sequence). This CDR3 is 13 amino acids long.